The sequence of this TCR beta chain was determined in a study of cytomegalovirus exposure and HLA in healthy donors. Study information: An early release of data contained about 85 million unique TCRs, which came from HLA-typed donors.

The study, taken as a whole, reports: TCR beta sequences reportedly predicted the HLA-A and HLA-B alleles of most subjects accurately.

V was pared by 3 bases and J by 6 bases, with 5 bases between. Germline V gene sequence: CDR1 DFQATT, CDR2 SNEGSKA (reference sequence). This CDR3 spans 10 amino acids. About this clone itself: The antigen is unknown.

Primers for the PCR totalled 60 Vbeta and 13 Jbeta. Sequenced by immunoSEQ multiplex PCR; TCRdb stores in-frame clones only, minus some. The specimen's table records about 200,000 clones. This rearrangement joins TRBV20-1 to TRBJ1-2, with no clear D. This receptor was obtained from a girl aged 2 to 9 in good health and CMV-seropositive. The sequenced sample was PBMCs. CDR3 loop: CSARENGYTF. The CDR3 region has the DNA TGCAGTGCTAGGGAGAATGGCTACACCTTC.